This T cell receptor beta chain was identified in a study of cytomegalovirus exposure and HLA in healthy donors. Study-level information: Within the Caucasian-associated ancestry cluster were more than 75% of the 398 genotyped donors.

The PCR employed 60 Vbeta primers together with 13 Jbeta primers. Assay used: immunoSEQ multiplex PCR; TCRdb lists only in-frame clones, some missing. The sample includes about 120,000 clones, about 75% seen only once; the top ten take about 2.8%. With regard to this clone: As yet, its antigen is unknown.

Though probably carrying unrecorded immune exposures, donors were nominally healthy at sampling. This CDR3 comprises 14 residues. CDR1 is MNHNS and CDR2 is SASEGT in the germline V gene. The trim removed 10 bases at V and 7 bases at J, leaving 9 bases unmatched. Study results and caveats: Later work found that TCR association rates differed between HLA loci; DRB1 had the most and HLA-C the fewest. A later analysis linked a missense DCLRE1C variant to TCR beta V- and J-gene trimming.

This TCR came from a woman between 35 and 50 years old in good health and CMV-seropositive. Sample: PBMCs. The chain links TRBV6-1 to TRBJ2-2; 10 positions agree with TRBD1. The DNA of the CDR3 is TGTGCCACCACAGACAGGGGGCTTTACGGGGAGCTGTTTTTT. Protein product: CATTDRGLYGELFF.